The clone carrying this T cell receptor beta chain was seen a few times. These data belong to a study of T cells in Graves' hyperthyroidism and ophthalmopathy. At the level of the study: It was at initial diagnosis, before any treatment, that peripheral blood was collected.

Template material for amplifying TCR beta CDR3 regions consisted of RNA transcripts. In the first-round RT-PCR of the TCR CDR3, the HTBI primer set was used. TCRdb re-analysed the multiplex PCR reads in MiXCR, keeping a single row per CDR3 protein. The data show 460,000 or so distinct CDR3 sequences, around an eighth seen once. Reasons for excluding patients were uncontrolled infection, other autoimmune disease, pregnancy or lactation. This CDR3 has 13 residues. CDR1 is SGHVS, CDR2 FQNEAQ, per germline. The V end was cut by 5 bases, the J end by 5 bases, with 12 bases between. V is TRBV7-8 and J is TRBJ1-1; the D is unclear. The clonotype was recovered from a woman aged 18-29 years with Graves' hyperthyroidism. Sequencing was done on a sample of blood. The CDR3: CASSPLRATEAFF. The CDR3 DNA is TGTGCCAGCAGCCCCCTGAGGGCGACTGAAGCTTTCTTT. The whole variable domain, remainder taken from reference TRBV7-8 and TRBJ1-1, is GAGVSQSPRYKVAKRGQDVALRCDPISGHVSLFWYQQALGQGPEFLTYFQNEAQLDKSGLPSDRFFAERPEGSVSTLKIQRTQQEDSAVYLCASSPLRATEAFFGQGTRLTVV.